The text below deals with one T cell receptor beta chain. Antigen: not known. The data originate from a study of graft-versus-host responses after intestinal transplantation. On the study more broadly: Those transplanted obtained multivisceral, liver-intestinal, or isolated intestinal grafts. The study's findings and limits: Recipient marrow showed GvH clones, some seen first in ileum or blood.

This CDR3 is built from 16 residues. J lost 3 bases, V lost 5 bases, and 13 bases had no gene match. Germline V gives CDR1 SGHTS, CDR2 YDEGEE. Clones were read by immunoSEQ multiplex PCR, and TCRdb kept only the in-frame ones, dropping some. In the table there are 90,000 to 150,000 clones, approximately 95% of which are singletons. Specimen: unstimulated CD4+ T cells sorted from spleen or lymph node cells, collected before intestinal transplant. The chain recombines TRBV5-8 with TRBJ2-5; 7 nucleotides line up with TRBD2. This sequence originates from a human donor who received an intestinal transplant. The CDR3 nucleotides are TGTGCCAGCAGTTGGGGTGCGAGCGGGGCCAAAGAGACCCAGTACTTC. It specifies CASSWGASGAKETQYF. The full variable domain, completed using reference TRBV5-8 and TRBJ2-5, is EAGVTQSPTHLIKTRGQQATLRCSPISGHTSVYWYQQALGLGLQFLLWYDEGEERNRGNFPPRFSGRQFPNYSSELNVNALELEDSALYLCASSWGASGAKETQYFGPGTRLLVL.